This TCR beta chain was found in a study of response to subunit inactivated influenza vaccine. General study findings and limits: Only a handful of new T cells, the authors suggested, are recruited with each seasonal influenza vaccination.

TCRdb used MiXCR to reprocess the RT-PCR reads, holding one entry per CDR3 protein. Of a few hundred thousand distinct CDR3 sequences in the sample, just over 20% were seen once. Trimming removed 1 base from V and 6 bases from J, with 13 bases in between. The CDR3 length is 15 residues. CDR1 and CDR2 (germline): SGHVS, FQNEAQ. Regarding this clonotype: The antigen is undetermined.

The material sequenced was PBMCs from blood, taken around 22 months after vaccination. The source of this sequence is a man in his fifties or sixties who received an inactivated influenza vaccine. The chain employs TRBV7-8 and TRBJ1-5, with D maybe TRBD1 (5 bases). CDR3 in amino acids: CASSLDPGPSQPQHF. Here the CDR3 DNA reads TGTGCCAGCAGCTTAGATCCAGGGCCCAGTCAGCCCCAGCATTTT.